This is a list of T cell receptor beta chains from one sample in a study of PD-L1 blockade in urothelial cancer. The assay was immunoSEQ multiplex PCR, and TCRdb's table has in-frame clones only and misses some. This sample yields approximately 91,000 clones, of which 70% to 90% are seen a single time; around 8.1% belongs to the top ten. The sample in question was PBMCs, obtained around atezolizumab (anti-PD-L1) treatment. These receptors were collected from a man aged 70-80 years with urothelial cancer. CDR3s include the opening cysteine and the closing phenylalanine or tryptophan. The D gene is left open where the match is weak. For some rows the clone size is stated as once, few or many, or as a class when expanded; others skip it.

CASSMWTSGEKAVSF,TGTGCCAGTAGTATGTGGACTAGCGGGGAAAAGGCGGTTTCCTTC,.,15,TRBV19,TRBJ2-7,TRBD2
CASSFESTGEAFF,TGTGCCAGCAGCTTTGAGAGTACGGGTGAAGCTTTCTTT,once,13,TRBV11-3,TRBJ1-1,.
CASSPPRRGGITPETQYF,TGTGCCAGCTCACCACCGCGTCGGGGGGGCATTACCCCAGAGACCCAGTACTTC,once,18,TRBV18,TRBJ2-5,TRBD2
CASSRPGGGLAEAFF,TGTGCCAGCAGCCGCCCCGGCGGGGGGTTGGCTGAAGCTTTCTTT,.,15,TRBV7-9,TRBJ1-1,.
CASRVLGQGDYTF,TGTGCCAGCAGAGTCCTGGGACAGGGGGATTACACCTTC,.,13,TRBV28,TRBJ1-2,TRBD1
CSVGEGGNQPQHF,TGCAGCGTGGGGGAGGGAGGCAATCAGCCCCAGCATTTT,.,13,TRBV29-1,TRBJ1-5,.
CASSLQGGYEQYF,TGTGCCAGCAGCTTGCAGGGGGGTTACGAGCAGTACTTC,once,13,TRBV5-8,TRBJ2-7,.
CASSPDGGYNSPLHF,TGCGCCAGCAGCCCGGATGGAGGATATAATTCACCCCTCCACTTT,.,15,TRBV5-1,TRBJ1-6,.
CASSSLDSSGDYQGTDTQYF,TGTGCCAGCAGCTCCCTTGACAGCTCTGGGGACTATCAGGGGACAGATACGCAGTATTTT,.,20,TRBV11-3,TRBJ2-3,.
CASSPPGGLTDTQYF,TGTGCCAGCAGCCCCCCGGGAGGTCTCACAGATACGCAGTATTTT,.,15,TRBV5-4,TRBJ2-3,TRBD2
CASSSGGNQETQYF,TGTGCCAGCAGCTCCGGTGGTAACCAAGAGACCCAGTACTTC,.,14,TRBV11-2,TRBJ2-5,.
CASSPGGGYGNTIYF,TGTGCCAGCAGCCCCGGGGGGGGCTATGGAAACACCATATATTTT,.,15,TRBV7-9,TRBJ1-3,.
CASSQDWGQSEQYF,TGCGCCAGCAGCCAAGACTGGGGACAGTCCGAGCAGTACTTC,once,14,TRBV4-1,TRBJ2-7,TRBD1
CASSLTTSGTANEKLFF,TGTGCCAGCAGCCTAACCACGTCCGGGACAGCAAACGAAAAACTGTTTTTT,.,17,TRBV7-9,TRBJ1-4,TRBD1
CASRPTGVYEQYF,TGTGCCAGTAGACCCACGGGGGTCTACGAGCAGTACTTC,.,13,TRBV19,TRBJ2-7,.
CASSDAAAARSPLHF,TGTGCCAGTAGCGACGCGGCAGCCGCTCGTTCACCCCTCCACTTT,.,15,TRBV19,TRBJ1-6,.
CASSLEARGDSYEQYF,TGCGCCAGCAGCTTGGAGGCCCGGGGGGACTCCTACGAGCAGTACTTC,.,16,TRBV5-1,TRBJ2-7,TRBD2
CASSERDSNQPQHF,TGTGCCAGCAGTGAACGGGACTCCAATCAGCCCCAGCATTTT,few,14,TRBV6-1,TRBJ1-5,.
CASSLAKAGALLTYEQYF,TGTGCCAGCAGCTTAGCTAAAGCGGGGGCATTACTTACCTACGAGCAGTACTTC,.,18,TRBV11-3,TRBJ2-7,TRBD2
CASSIGPGANSYEQYF,TGTGCCAGTAGTATAGGTCCAGGGGCTAACTCCTACGAGCAGTACTTC,.,16,TRBV19,TRBJ2-7,.
CASRTDRSSYNEQFF,TGTGCCAGCAGGACGGACAGAAGCTCCTACAATGAGCAGTTCTTC,once,15,TRBV2,TRBJ2-1,.
CASSFAGKNGELFF,TGCGCCAGCAGCTTCGCGGGGAAAAACGGGGAGCTGTTTTTT,.,14,TRBV5-1,TRBJ2-2,.
CASSLLMGSSYEQYF,TGTGCCAGCAGCCTTTTGATGGGGAGCTCCTACGAGCAGTACTTC,.,15,TRBV5-5,TRBJ2-7,.
CASSVFPLRTSGVNEQFF,TGTGCCAGCAGTGTTTTTCCTTTGAGGACTAGCGGGGTAAATGAGCAGTTCTTC,.,18,TRBV6-1,TRBJ2-1,TRBD2
CASSPDRENQPQHF,TGTGCCAGTAGCCCAGACAGGGAAAATCAGCCCCAGCATTTT,.,14,TRBV19,TRBJ1-5,TRBD1
CSAREEGFF,TGCAGTGCTAGAGAAGAGGGTTTCTTT,.,9,TRBV20-1,TRBJ1-1,.
CASSPQDSYEQYF,TGTGCCAGCAGCCCCCAGGACAGCTACGAGCAGTACTTC,.,13,TRBV9,TRBJ2-7,.
CASSPQGVGQGQPQHF,TGTGCCAGTAGTCCGCAGGGGGTGGGGCAGGGGCAGCCCCAGCATTTT,.,16,TRBV19,TRBJ1-5,TRBD1